The rows below give T cell receptor beta chains drawn from one sample of a study of early T cells in non-severe SARS-CoV-2 infection. A single record per CDR3 protein comes from TCRdb applying MiXCR to the 5' RACE reads. The repertoire holds 30,000 or so distinct CDR3 sequences, with under 7.5% as singletons. Sequencing was performed on whole blood. These receptor sequences come from an adult who was a healthcare worker with PCR-confirmed SARS-CoV-2 infection or an uninfected control (not recorded which). Both conserved end residues are trimmed from each CDR3.

CDR3 protein: ASSDRPHNVEQY
V gene: TRBV18
J gene: TRBJ2-7

CDR3 protein: ASSLPGGSIQY
V gene: TRBV28
J gene: TRBJ2-4

CDR3 protein: ASSQDWRQGTDEQY
V gene: TRBV4-3
J gene: TRBJ2-7

CDR3 protein: SARDPAGSYNEQF
V gene: TRBV20-1
J gene: TRBJ2-1

CDR3 protein: SVRRQGGNNEQF
V gene: TRBV29-1
J gene: TRBJ2-1

CDR3 protein: ASSYSKQLWYQETQY
V gene: TRBV6-5
J gene: TRBJ2-5

CDR3 protein: ASRVSAVAEAF
V gene: TRBV12-3/TRBV12-4
J gene: TRBJ1-1

CDR3 protein: ASSPMGVFQPQH
V gene: TRBV19
J gene: TRBJ1-5

CDR3 protein: SAQREYNEQF
V gene: TRBV20-1
J gene: TRBJ2-1

CDR3 protein: ASSLWGDPYNEQF
V gene: TRBV5-5
J gene: TRBJ2-1

CDR3 protein: ASSRTRDRENYGYT
V gene: TRBV7-9
J gene: TRBJ1-2

CDR3 protein: ASSKVNTVDRVNGYT
V gene: TRBV21-1
J gene: TRBJ1-2

CDR3 protein: ASSIIAGVNTDTQY
V gene: TRBV7-9
J gene: TRBJ2-3

CDR3 protein: ASSGHTDTQY
V gene: TRBV12-3/TRBV12-4
J gene: TRBJ2-3

CDR3 protein: SARPRTPSGETQY
V gene: TRBV20-1
J gene: TRBJ2-5

CDR3 protein: ASSSAGSGETQY
V gene: TRBV7-9
J gene: TRBJ2-5

CDR3 protein: ASSEELAGVLEQY
V gene: TRBV6-1
J gene: TRBJ2-7

CDR3 protein: SAILTERVPYEQY
V gene: TRBV20-1
J gene: TRBJ2-7

CDR3 protein: ASRPPNLNTGELF
V gene: TRBV6-2/TRBV6-3
J gene: TRBJ2-2

CDR3 protein: ASTSEWADTQY
V gene: TRBV12-3/TRBV12-4
J gene: TRBJ2-3